This T cell receptor (beta chain) was obtained from a study of T cell changes during pregnancy in multiple sclerosis. Measured with immunoSEQ multiplex PCR; TCRdb has only the in-frame clones, and not every one. Of about 40,000 clones in the sample, approximately 90% were seen once. The source material was peripheral blood, sampled before pregnancy. This clonotype originated in a female donor with multiple sclerosis, enrolled in a pregnancy study.

The CDR3 region has the DNA TGTGCCAGCTCACCTGGGGGACAGGGTACCTACGAGCAGTACTTC. Translated, it gives CASSPGGQGTYEQYF. The V and J genes are TRBV18 and TRBJ2-7; TRBD1 aligns across 9 bases. This CDR3 is 15 amino acids long. Germline V gene lookup returns CDR1 KGHSH and CDR2 LQKENI. V trimming: 3 bases; J trimming: 2 bases; junction bases outside the gene matches: 5.